This TCR beta chain stems from a study of identical twins (dated by TCRdb to about 2016). Context from the whole study: TCR alpha and beta repertoires from monozygotic twins, unrelated adults of various ages and cord blood were deep-sequenced to test whether fetal clonotypes persist. Replicate twin experiments were performed at different times using different library preparation protocols to rule out contamination.

The study at large found these results: Fewer insertions were carried by abundant cord blood beta clonotypes; a weaker similar trend was observed in young adult naive repertoires, while no such trend was observed in memory repertoires. In monozygotic twins, recombination models systematically underestimated out-of-frame TCR alpha sharing, but the models matched the sharing seen between unrelated individuals. Zero-insertion analyses could be partly confounded by invariant T cells such as MAIT and iNKT, though diverse VJ usage argued against such confounding for most clonotypes. Excess twin sharing in beta out-of-frame sequences was weaker because fewer shared sequences lowered the signal-to-noise ratio. Compared with coincidental sharing between unrelated individuals, out-of-frame TCR alpha sequences shared between twins had an excess of sequences with low generation probability. Conclusions relied on cross-sectional statistical analysis, since the same donors could not be followed over many years.

As concerns this clonotype: Its antigen is still unknown. No much larger clonotype is one base removed from it; base qualities were not supplied.

Every donor in the study was a healthy Caucasian. The twin cohort consisted of three pairs of female monozygotic twins, all aged roughly 18 to 29 years. Positive isolation kits from Invitrogen were used to isolate the CD4+ and CD8+ T cell populations. Reading the germline V gene gives CDR1 MNHEY and CDR2 SVGAGI. Trimming takes 0 bases off V and 8 bases off J; junction bases not matched to a gene: 3. The CDR3 holds 14 amino acids from the cysteine to the phenylalanine. Only the CDR3 portion is preserved as DNA: 42 bases, with reading frame beginning at the first base. Library generation was performed with 5' RACE. The instrument given in TCRdb is Illumina HiSeq 2000. A universal primer binding site was added through template switching, and the final cDNA carried a unique molecular identifier so that TCR cDNA molecules could be counted accurately. Specific primers in the conserved constant-segment region were used to synthesize first-strand cDNA for the TCR alpha and beta chains. To control for contamination, every cDNA library carried two barcodes: a SMART-Mk sample barcode plus Illumina barcodes. TruSeq adapter sequences, together with Illumina sample barcodes, were added in two successive PCR steps. The Illumina HiSeq platform was used with custom primers to sequence TCR alpha and beta cDNA libraries. As for how the authors treated the data: Raw reads were processed with MiGEC to extract unique molecular identifiers, and MiXCR was used to determine CDR3 positions. For each individual, recombination models were inferred using an EM algorithm with the repgenHMM and IGoR tools. Shared clonotype analysis was performed with the tcR package in R, normalizing sharing by the product of cloneset sizes. Out-of-frame nonproductive sequences were analyzed to study raw recombination free of thymic and clonal selection effects. TCRdb itself trimmed the public reads at Q25 with fastp, ran MiXCR and retained productive beta chains. Each record represents a unique CDR3 protein, reported with the most common genes and DNA among its rows. TCRdb, not the original authors, processed these V and J calls. The sample data list hundreds of thousands of distinct CDR3 sequences, and about 20% of these were observed just once. Around 0.48% of the sample belongs to the ten largest clones.

The same data also went into a second study, on yellow fever vaccine responses in identical twins. From the second report: The T cell response to vaccination in identical twins was reported by the authors to appear partly convergent and partly personalized. In identical twins, the study followed T cell clones that responded to the vaccine with precision.

The rearranged segments are TRBV6-5 and TRBJ1-4; TRBD1 aligns with 7 central bases. The source material was CD4+ T cells sorted from blood. This sequence was found in a woman aged 18-35 years in good health. The bases read TGTGCCAGCAGTTACTCGACAGGGATGGAAAAACTGTTTTTT. The translation is CASSYSTGMEKLFF.